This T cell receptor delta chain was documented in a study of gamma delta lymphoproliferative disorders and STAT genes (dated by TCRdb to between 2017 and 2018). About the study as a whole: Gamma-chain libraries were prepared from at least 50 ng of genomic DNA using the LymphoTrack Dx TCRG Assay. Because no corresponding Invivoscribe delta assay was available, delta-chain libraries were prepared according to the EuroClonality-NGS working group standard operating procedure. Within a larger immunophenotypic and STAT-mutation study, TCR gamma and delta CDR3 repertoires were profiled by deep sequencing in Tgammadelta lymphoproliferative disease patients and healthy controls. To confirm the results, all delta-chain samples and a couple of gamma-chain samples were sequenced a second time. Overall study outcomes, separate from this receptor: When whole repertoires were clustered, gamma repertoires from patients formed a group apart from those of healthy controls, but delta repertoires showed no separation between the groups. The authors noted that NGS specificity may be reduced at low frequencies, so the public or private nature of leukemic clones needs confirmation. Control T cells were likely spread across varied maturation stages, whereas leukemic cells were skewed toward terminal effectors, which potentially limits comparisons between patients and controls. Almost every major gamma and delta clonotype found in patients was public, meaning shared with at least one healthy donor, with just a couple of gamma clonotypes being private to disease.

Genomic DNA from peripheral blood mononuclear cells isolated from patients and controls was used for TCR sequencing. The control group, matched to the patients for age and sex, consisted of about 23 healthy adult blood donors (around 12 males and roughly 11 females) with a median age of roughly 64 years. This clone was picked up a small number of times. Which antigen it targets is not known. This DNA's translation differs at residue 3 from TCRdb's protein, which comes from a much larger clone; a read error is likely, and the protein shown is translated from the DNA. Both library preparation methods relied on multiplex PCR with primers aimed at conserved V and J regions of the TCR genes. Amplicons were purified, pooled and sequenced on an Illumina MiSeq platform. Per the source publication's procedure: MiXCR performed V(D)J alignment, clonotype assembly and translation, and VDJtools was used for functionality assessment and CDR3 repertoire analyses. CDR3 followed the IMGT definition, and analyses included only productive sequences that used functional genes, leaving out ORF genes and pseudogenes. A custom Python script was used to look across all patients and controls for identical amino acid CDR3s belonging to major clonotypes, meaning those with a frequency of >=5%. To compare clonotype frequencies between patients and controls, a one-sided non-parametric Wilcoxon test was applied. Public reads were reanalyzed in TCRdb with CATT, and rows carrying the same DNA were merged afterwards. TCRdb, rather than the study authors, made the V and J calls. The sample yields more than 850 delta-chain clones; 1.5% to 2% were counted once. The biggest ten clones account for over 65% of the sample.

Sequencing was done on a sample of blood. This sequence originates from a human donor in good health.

The DNA is as follows: TGTGCTCATGGGGAAAGATTTTCCTTCCTTGTGAAATACTGGGGGATACGCGAACACCGGGACACCGATAAACTCATCTTT. Its product reads: CAHGERFSFLVKYWGIREHRDTDKLIF. Recombination connected TRDV1 to TRDJ1, and 13 junctional nucleotides match TRDD3. The cysteine opens and the phenylalanine closes a CDR3 of 27 amino acids. Only CDR3 DNA remains: 81 bases, in frame from the first base. Based on the germline V gene, the CDR1 and CDR2 sequences are TSWWSYY and QGS.